This record looks at one TCR beta chain sequence and its context. CDR3 length: 15 residues. The germline gives CDR1 SGHAT, CDR2 FQDESV (reference sequence). Trimming pared 3 bases from V and 4 bases from J, leaving 15 bases between. These data come from a study of blood T cell repertoires in COVID-19. Only in-frame clones appear in the TCRdb table, and some are missing; sequencing was by immunoSEQ multiplex PCR. The table lists 75,000 to 95,000 clones, 87% of them singletons. The source material was peripheral blood. The clonotype was recovered from a man aged 55 to 70 with acute or convalescent COVID-19. The chain has TRBV11-1 and TRBJ2-5; a weak D match, TRBD2 (6 bases). In DNA form, the CDR3 reads TGTGCCAGCAGCTTTCGAGCGGGTGTGGTAGAGACCCAGTACTTC. It yields the protein CASSFRAGVVETQYF.